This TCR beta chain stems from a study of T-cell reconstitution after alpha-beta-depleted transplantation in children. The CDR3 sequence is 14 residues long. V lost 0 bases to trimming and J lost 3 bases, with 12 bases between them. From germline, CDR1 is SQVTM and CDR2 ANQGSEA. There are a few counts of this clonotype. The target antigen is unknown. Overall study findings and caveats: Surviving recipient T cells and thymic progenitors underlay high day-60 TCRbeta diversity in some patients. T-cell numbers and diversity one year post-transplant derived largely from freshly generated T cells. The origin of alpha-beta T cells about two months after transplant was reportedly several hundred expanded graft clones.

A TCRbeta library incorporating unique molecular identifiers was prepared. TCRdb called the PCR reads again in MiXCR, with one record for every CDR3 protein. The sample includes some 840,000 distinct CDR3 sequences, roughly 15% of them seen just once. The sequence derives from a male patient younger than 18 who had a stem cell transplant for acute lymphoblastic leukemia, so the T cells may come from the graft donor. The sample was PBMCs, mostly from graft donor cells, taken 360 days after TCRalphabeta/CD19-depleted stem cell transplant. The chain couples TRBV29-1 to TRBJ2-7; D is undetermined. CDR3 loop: CSVEDYRGGYEQYF. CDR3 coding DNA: TGCAGCGTTGAAGATTACAGAGGCGGCTACGAGCAGTACTTC.